The entry that follows covers one T cell receptor beta chain sequence. Its antigen is still unknown. These data originate in a study of OX40 agonist ivuxolimab in advanced cancers. About the research overall: Patients' therapy was ivuxolimab, an antibody that acts as an agonist of OX40 (CD134). Patients with prior anti-PD-1, anti-PD-L1 or anti-CTLA-4 therapy were eligible; roughly 40% had some.

Clones were read by immunoSEQ multiplex PCR, and TCRdb kept only the in-frame ones, dropping some. The sample consists of 45,000 to 50,000 clones, about nine tenths of them appearing once. Whole-study findings and limits: Among expanded peripheral T cells, antigen specificity went undetermined. Several nonresponders also turned out to have low normalized T-cell clonal expansion.

The source material was CD4+ or CD8+ T cells sorted from blood, sampled in a trial of the OX40 agonist ivuxolimab. This clonotype was sampled from an adult with an advanced solid tumor such as melanoma, head and neck, liver or kidney cancer.

DNA for the CDR3: TGTGCCAGCAGCGTAGAACAGGGGGACGAGCAGTACTTC. It specifies CASSVEQGDEQYF. The chain is built from TRBV9 and TRBJ2-7; 8 bases are shared with TRBD1. The CDR3 is 13 residues long. Germline V gene sequence: CDR1 SGDLS, CDR2 YYNGEE. With V trimmed by 0 bases and J by 5 bases, 1 base remained unmatched.